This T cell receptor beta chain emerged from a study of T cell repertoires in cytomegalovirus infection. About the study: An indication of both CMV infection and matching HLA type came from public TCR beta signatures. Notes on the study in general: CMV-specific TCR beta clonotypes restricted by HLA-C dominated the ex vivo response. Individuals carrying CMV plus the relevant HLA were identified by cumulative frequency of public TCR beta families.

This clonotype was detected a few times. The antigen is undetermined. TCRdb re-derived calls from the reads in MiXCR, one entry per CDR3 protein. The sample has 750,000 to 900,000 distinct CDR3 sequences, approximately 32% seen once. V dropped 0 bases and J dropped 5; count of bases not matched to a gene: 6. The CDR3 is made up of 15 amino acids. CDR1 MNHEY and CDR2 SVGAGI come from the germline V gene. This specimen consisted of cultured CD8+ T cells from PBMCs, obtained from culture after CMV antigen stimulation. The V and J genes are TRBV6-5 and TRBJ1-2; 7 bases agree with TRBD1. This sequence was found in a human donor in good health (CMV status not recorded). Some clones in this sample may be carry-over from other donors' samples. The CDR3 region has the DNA TGTGCCAGCAGTTACTCGGCGACAGGGACATATGGCTACACCTTC. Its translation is CASSYSATGTYGYTF.